Each of the 6 T cell receptor beta chains below was sequenced from the same sample in a study of beta chain features in type 1 diabetes. Reverse transcribing all isolated RNA meant expressed TCRB transcripts were sequenced. Only in-frame clones appear in the TCRdb table, and some are missing; sequencing was by immunoSEQ multiplex PCR. The table has 810,000 or so clones, 17% seen once. The sequencing input was naive CD4+ T cells from blood. The origin of the receptors is a woman aged 18-29 years in good health.

This clone was observed a handful of times. The chain couples TRBV19 to TRBJ2-2, with 7 bases lining up with TRBD1. Germline assignment: CDR1 LNHDA and CDR2 SQIVND (reference sequence). Trimming cost V 9 bases and J 2 bases; bases outside gene matches: 18. This CDR3 contains 18 residues. Here the CDR3 DNA reads TGTGCCAGCCTTGACGCGGACAGGTTCCCCTATAACACCGGGGAGCTGTTTTTT. Translated, it gives CASLDADRFPYNTGELFF. Full variable domain (outside the CDR3, taken from reference TRBV19 and TRBJ2-2): DGGITQSPKYLFRKEGQNVTLSCEQNLNHDAMYWYRQDPGQGLRLIYYSQIVNDFQKGDIAEGYSVSREKKESFPLTVTSAQKNPTAFYLCASLDADRFPYNTGELFFGEGSRLTVL.

The CDR3 spells CASRTPGSGQTQYF. CDR3 DNA: TGTGCCAGCAGGACCCCCGGGTCGGGGCAGACCCAGTACTTC. V gene TRBV28 combines with J gene TRBJ2-5, with D possibly being TRBD1 or TRBD2 (5 bases each). Looked up from germline, CDR1 is MDHEN and CDR2 is SYDVKM. This CDR3 spans 14 amino acids. V was shortened by 6 bases and J by 6 bases, with 17 bases between the two germline ends.

In its sample, this clone was seen a few times. The chain carries TRBV6-5 and TRBJ2-7; TRBD2 might be the D (5 bases). V lost 0 bases to trimming and J lost 2 bases, with 14 bases between them. The CDR3 length is 16 residues. Germline CDR1 reads MNHEY; CDR2 reads SVGAGI. This CDR3 is CASSYSARASPYEQYF. The CDR3 DNA sequence: TGTGCCAGCAGTTACTCGGCGCGGGCGTCCCCCTACGAGCAGTACTTC.

This clone was detected a few times. The chain has TRBV7-2 and TRBJ2-2; TRBD1 matches 8 bases. V shed 1 base, J shed 6 bases, and the junction held 10 bases outside the gene matches. Germline-derived CDR1 and CDR2 are SGHTA and FQGNSA. This CDR3 is 17 amino acids long. The CDR3 region has the DNA TGTGCCAGCAGCTTAGAATGGCAGGGGGCATGGGCCGGGGAGCTGTTTTTT. Translation: CASSLEWQGAWAGELFF.

This clone appeared a few times. The genes are TRBV7-2 and TRBJ2-1; 8 nucleotides align to TRBD2. The V and J ends lost 3 bases and 12 bases, in that order; junction bases with no gene match: 25. Germline V gene data show CDR1 as SGHTA and CDR2 as FQGNSA. This CDR3 region has 19 residues. CDR3 region: CASSLFSSGTRSLRLGQFF. As DNA, the CDR3 is TGTGCCAGCAGCTTGTTTAGCTCGGGGACTAGGTCCCTTCGGCTGGGGCAGTTCTTC.

The chain employs TRBV27 and TRBJ2-1; D is uncertain. The CDR3 runs 11 residues. CDR1 MNHEY and CDR2 SMNVEV come from the germline V gene (reference sequence). Trimming left V 6 bases short and J 3 bases short, with 3 bases between. CDR3 protein: CASRNYNEQFF. CDR3 nucleotides: TGTGCCAGCAGGAACTACAATGAGCAGTTCTTC.